One sample yielded the 18 T cell receptor beta chains listed below, sequenced in a study of HIV-infected children after antiretroviral therapy interruption. Documented treatment: PENTA 11 planned treatment interruption arm or continuous ART arm. A 3' RACE protocol on RNA, with unique molecular identifiers, produced the TCR library. Using its own MiXCR run on the 3' RACE reads, TCRdb lists one record per CDR3 protein. This sample has approximately 96,000 distinct CDR3 sequences, with approximately 6.9% found just once. This specimen was CD45RA+ CD4+ T cells from PBMCs, pooled from several time points, taken from a donor given antiretroviral therapy, either interrupted or continuous. Subset meaning: naive CD4+ CD45RA+ CD45RO- T cells. Receptors originate from a pool of human donors with HIV.

This clonotype occurred a few times. The rearrangement joins TRBV3-1 to TRBJ2-7, with D uncertain. Trimming shortened V by 4 bases and J by 4 bases, and 11 bases separated the two germline ends. The CDR3 runs 13 residues. The germline gives CDR1 LGHDT, CDR2 YNNKEL (reference sequence). The CDR3 bases are TGTGCCAGCAGCCCGAGGAACCTATACGAGCAGTACTTC. The encoded protein is CASSPRNLYEQYF.

This clonotype was recorded many times. In nucleotides, the CDR3 is TGTGCCAGCAGCTTTACTAGCGTCGATGAGCAGTACTTC. Encoded protein: CASSFTSVDEQYF. The chain employs TRBV7-9 and TRBJ2-7; 7 bases agree with TRBD2. Germline V gives CDR1 SEHNR, CDR2 FQNEAQ (reference sequence). The CDR3 runs 13 residues. V shed 3 bases, J shed 7 bases, and the junction held 6 bases outside the gene matches.

The chain is built from TRBV9 and TRBJ1-1, with unresolved D. Germline-derived CDR1 and CDR2 are SGDLS and YYNGEE. Trimming removed 1 base from V and 4 bases from J, with 11 bases in between. CDR3 length: 14 amino acids. As DNA, the CDR3 is TGTGCCAGCAGCGTATCTGGGTTAGTCACTGAAGCTTTCTTT. Translating it yields CASSVSGLVTEAFF.

This clonotype has ten or more counts. The chain employs TRBV19 and TRBJ2-7, with a tentative D call TRBD2 (5 bases). This CDR3 comprises 13 residues. Germline lookup yields CDR1 LNHDA and CDR2 SQIVND (reference sequence). V was trimmed by 3 bases and J by 1 base, leaving 7 bases between them. CDR3 sequence: CASSIPGSYEQYF. The DNA for the CDR3 is TGTGCCAGTAGTATTCCGGGGTCCTACGAGCAGTACTTC.

This clonotype was recorded a few times. V and J are TRBV4-1 and TRBJ2-6, with TRBD1 matching over 7 bases. This CDR3 is built from 18 residues. In germline, CDR1 is MGHRA, CDR2 YSYEKL. The J segment lost 0 bases and the V segment lost 4 bases, leaving 9 bases of the junction unmatched. The DNA of the CDR3 is TGCGCCAGCAGCCCCCGGGACAGCATCCTCTCTGGGGCCAACGTCCTGACTTTC. It codes for CASSPRDSILSGANVLTF.

This clonotype was found many times. The rearrangement joins TRBV5-1 to TRBJ1-5; unclear D gene. Trimming took 0 bases from V and 5 from J, leaving 12 bases between them. Germline loops: CDR1 SGHRS, CDR2 YFSETQ. This CDR3 has 15 residues. CDR3 nucleotide sequence: TGCGCCAGCAGCTTGGAACAGTCCTTTGATCAGCCCCAGCATTTT. Translated: CASSLEQSFDQPQHF.

In its sample, this clonotype was seen a few times. The chain recombines TRBV6-6 with TRBJ2-4; 9 bases align to TRBD1. With V trimmed by 6 bases and J by 8 bases, 8 bases remained unmatched. Germline CDR1 MNHNY, CDR2 SVGAGI (reference sequence). The CDR3 is made up of 14 amino acids. Written as DNA, the CDR3 is TGTGCCAGCAGCCAGGACAGGGGAGAGGACATTCAGTACTTC. Amino acid sequence: CASSQDRGEDIQYF.

This clonotype was seen more than once but under ten times. The J gene is TRBJ1-5, the V gene TRBV9, with 9 bases lining up with TRBD1. In germline, CDR1 is SGDLS, CDR2 YYNGEE. J gave up 4 bases and V 3 bases, and 2 bases lay outside the gene matches. The CDR3 has 14 residues. This CDR3 is CASSAGQGNQPQHF. In DNA form, the CDR3 reads TGTGCCAGCAGCGCCGGACAGGGGAATCAGCCCCAGCATTTT.

This clonotype has a count of ten or more. This rearrangement joins TRBV15 to TRBJ1-1; TRBD1 matches at 8 bases. There are 15 residues in the CDR3. V gave up 5 bases and J gave up 0 bases; unmatched junction bases: 5. The germline CDR1 and CDR2 sequences are LNHNV and YYDKDF (reference sequence). As DNA, the CDR3 is TGTGCCACCAGCCTAGGGACAGGCTTGAACACTGAAGCTTTCTTT. It encodes CATSLGTGLNTEAFF.

This clonotype occurred many times. The V and J genes are TRBV5-1 and TRBJ2-1; D unclear. The CDR3 is 14 residues long. Germline V gene data show CDR1 as SGHRS and CDR2 as YFSETQ. V lost 1 base to trimming and J lost 4 bases, with 9 bases between them. This CDR3 is CASSLLDPYNEQFF. The CDR3 DNA sequence: TGCGCCAGCAGCTTGCTGGATCCTTACAATGAGCAGTTCTTC.

This clonotype showed up many times. The chain combines TRBV7-8 with TRBJ2-7; TRBD1 aligns across 8 bases. This CDR3 is built from 16 residues. Germline trimming cut 3 bases from V and 1 base from J; bases unmatched to any gene: 8. CDR1 is SGHVS, CDR2 FQNEAQ, per germline. CDR3: CASSLTTGQGSYEQYF. Written as DNA, the CDR3 is TGTGCCAGCAGCTTGACCACCGGACAGGGTTCCTACGAGCAGTACTTC.

At least ten counts were recorded for this clonotype. The chain employs TRBV27 and TRBJ2-7; D not certain. The germline V gene has CDR1 MNHEY and CDR2 SMNVEV (reference sequence). The length of the CDR3 is 13 residues. The V end was cut by 6 bases, the J end by 3 bases, with 12 bases between. DNA of the CDR3: TGTGCCAGCAGCTCAACGTCATTCTACGAGCAGTACTTC. It encodes CASSSTSFYEQYF.

This clonotype was counted a single time. This chain uses TRBV4-1 with TRBJ2-2; TRBD2 is a possible D gene (5 bases). The length of the CDR3 is 18 residues. Per germline, CDR1 MGHRA and CDR2 YSYEKL. The V end was cut by 1 base, the J end by 8 bases, with 23 bases between. The CDR3 region has the DNA TGCGCCAGCAGCCAAGCGTCCGTCAGAGGGTTGGGCGAGGGGGAGCTGTTTTTT. Encoded protein: CASSQASVRGLGEGELFF.

CDR3 nucleotide sequence: TGTGCCAGCTCCCCTGAAAGGGGAGTCTCCTACGAGCAGTACTTC. This codes for CASSPERGVSYEQYF. The rearrangement joins TRBV18 to TRBJ2-7, with D perhaps assigned TRBD1 or TRBD2 (5 bases each). Trimming pared 6 bases from V and 0 bases from J, leaving 15 bases between. Per germline, CDR1 KGHSH and CDR2 LQKENI. CDR3 size: 15 residues.

This clonotype was seen at least ten times. The genes are TRBV20-1 and TRBJ1-2; D is perhaps TRBD1 (5 bases). Germline V CDR1 and CDR2: DFQATT, SNEGSKA (reference sequence). The V gene lost 3 bases and the J gene lost 4 bases, with 15 bases spanning the gap. This CDR3 has 14 residues. The CDR3 region has the DNA TGCAGTGCTAGTGACTCAGGGAGAAGCTATGGCTACACCTTC. It is translated as CSASDSGRSYGYTF.

This clonotype was recorded at least ten times. A read error may account for a junction end that differs from germline. This rearrangement joins TRBV7-2 to TRBJ2-3; 12 nucleotides agree with TRBD2. The CDR3 loop spans 19 amino acids. Germline CDR1 and CDR2: SGHTA and FQGNSA. The CDR3 coding sequence is TGTGCCAGCAGCTGGAGTTTTCTTGGACTAGCGGGGAGCAAAGATACGCAGTATTTT. This encodes CASSWSFLGLAGSKDTQYF.

This clonotype was seen ten or more times. The gene calls are TRBV2 and TRBJ2-3; the D gene is possibly TRBD2 (5 bases). Trimming left V 7 bases short and J 7 bases short, with 9 bases between. Looked up from germline, CDR1 is SNHLY and CDR2 is FYNNEI. CDR3 length: 11 residues. The CDR3 loop is CASTSTNTQYF. In DNA form, the CDR3 reads TGTGCCAGCACCTCGACTAATACGCAGTATTTT. The full variable domain, in which reference TRBV2 and TRBJ2-3 provide the parts outside the CDR3, is EPEVTQTPSHQVTQMGQEVILRCVPISNHLYFYWYRQILGQKVEFLVSFYNNEISEKSEIFDDQFSVERPDGSNFTLKIRSTKLEDSAMYFCASTSTNTQYFGPGTRLTVL.

This clonotype was seen ten or more times. A much larger clone sits a single nucleotide away, making a read error possible. This chain uses TRBV9 with TRBJ1-1, with unresolved D. Germline V lookup: CDR1 SGDLS, CDR2 YYNGEE. Trimming removed 2 bases at V and 1 base at J, with 6 bases between. The CDR3 contains 13 residues. DNA for the CDR3: TGTGCCAGCAGCGTCCAGCGGAACACTGAAGCTTTCTTT. This translates into CASSVQRNTEAFF.